Each of the 30 T cell receptor beta chains below was sequenced from the same sample in a study of OX40 agonist ivuxolimab in advanced cancers. Assay used: immunoSEQ multiplex PCR; TCRdb lists only in-frame clones, some missing. This table has more than 50,000 clones, around 85% appearing once. The sample was CD4+ or CD8+ T cells sorted from blood, taken in a trial of the OX40 agonist ivuxolimab. The receptor source for this set is an adult with an advanced solid tumor such as melanoma, head and neck, liver or kidney cancer.

The rearrangement uses TRBV27 and TRBJ2-1; D is possibly TRBD1 or TRBD2 (5 bases each). Trimming removed 1 base at V and 10 bases at J, with 20 bases between. The CDR3 runs to 16 residues. Per germline, CDR1 MNHEY and CDR2 SMNVEV (reference sequence). As DNA, the CDR3 is TGTGCCAGCAGTTTATTCGGTATGTGGGGGAGCGGCGAGCAGTTCTTC. Its protein is CASSLFGMWGSGEQFF.

The J gene is TRBJ1-6, the V gene TRBV28; the match to TRBD1 covers 7 bases. The CDR3 runs 13 residues. Trimming took 5 bases from V and 10 from J; bases not matched to a gene: 5. Germline CDR1 is MDHEN and CDR2 is SYDVKM. CDR3 residues: CASSLTGNSPLHF. The CDR3 nucleotides are TGTGCCAGCAGTCTGACAGGGAACTCACCCCTCCACTTT.

V gene TRBV5-6 combines with J gene TRBJ2-5; TRBD2 aligns across 7 bases. J gave up 5 bases and V 4 bases, and 14 bases lay outside the gene matches. Germline assignment: CDR1 SGHDT and CDR2 YYEEEE. The CDR3 spans 16 residues. The CDR3 sequence: CASSLPVGGVVETQYF. The CDR3 DNA is TGTGCCAGCAGCCTCCCGGTTGGGGGGGTTGTTGAGACCCAGTACTTC.

The rearrangement joins TRBV10-3 to TRBJ2-3, with 8 nucleotides matching TRBD2. The CDR3 is 13 amino acids. Trimming removed 6 bases from V and 5 bases from J; junction bases left unmatched: 4. Germline V gene lookup returns CDR1 ENHRY and CDR2 SYGVKD. This CDR3 is CAIRRAGGDTQYF. In DNA, the CDR3 is TGTGCCATCAGGCGCGCGGGAGGAGATACGCAGTATTTT.

The chain couples TRBV13 to TRBJ2-2, with D hard to call. Trimming shortened V by 3 bases and J by 2 bases, and 4 bases separated the two germline ends. The CDR3 covers 13 residues. Germline V gene data show CDR1 as PRHDT and CDR2 as FYEKMQ (reference sequence). The CDR3 is CASSFYNTGELFF. The CDR3 region has the DNA TGTGCCAGCAGCTTCTATAACACCGGGGAGCTGTTTTTT.

CDR3 protein: CASSLGGLDTEAFF. CDR3 coding DNA: TGTGCCAGCAGCTTAGGCGGACTCGACACTGAAGCTTTCTTT. This rearrangement joins TRBV7-6 to TRBJ1-1; no reliable D call. CDR1 and CDR2 from the germline V gene are SGHVS and FNYEAQ. This CDR3 has 14 amino acids. The V end was cut by 1 base, the J end by 3 bases, with 9 bases between.

This chain connects TRBV10-3 to TRBJ1-5; TRBD1 aligns across 9 bases. J was trimmed by 2 bases and V by 3 bases; bases with no gene match: 2. Germline CDR1 is ENHRY and CDR2 is SYGVKD. This CDR3 comprises 15 residues. DNA of the CDR3: TGTGCCATCAGTGACCGGGACAGGGGCAATCAGCCCCAGCATTTT. This encodes CAISDRDRGNQPQHF.

The V call is TRBV7-3, the J call TRBJ2-1; D is possibly TRBD1 (6 bases). CDR3 size: 13 residues. V was shortened by 3 bases and J by 5 bases, with 8 bases between the two germline ends. Germline-derived CDR1 and CDR2 are SGHTA and FQGTGA. Here the CDR3 DNA reads TGTGCCAGCAGCTTTGGACAGCACAATGAGCAGTTCTTC. Translation: CASSFGQHNEQFF.

This clone has more than one count but fewer than ten. The genes are TRBV5-1 and TRBJ1-4, with 12 positions matching TRBD1. CDR1 is SGHRS and CDR2 is YFSETQ in the germline V gene. V gave up 0 bases and J gave up 4 bases; unmatched junction bases: 4. There are 17 residues in the CDR3. The CDR3 spells CASSLAGTGGHNEKLFF. In DNA form, the CDR3 reads TGCGCCAGCAGCTTGGCAGGGACAGGGGGCCATAATGAAAAACTGTTTTTT.

A single count supports this clone. The sample carries other DNA sequences with the same CDR3. V gene TRBV4-1 combines with J gene TRBJ1-5; 11 bases line up with TRBD1. The CDR3 runs to 17 residues. Germline trimming cut 4 bases from V and 7 bases from J; bases unmatched to any gene: 12. Germline V CDR1 and CDR2: MGHRA, YSYEKL. CDR3 residues: CASSLRPGQGVSQPQHF. The DNA for the CDR3 is TGCGCCAGCAGCCTGAGACCGGGACAGGGGGTGAGCCAGCCCCAGCATTTT.

The rearrangement links TRBV5-1 to TRBJ1-2; perhaps TRBD1 as D (5 bases). The germline CDR1 and CDR2 sequences are SGHRS and YFSETQ. Trimming took 4 bases from V and 2 from J, leaving 12 bases between them. The CDR3 is 14 amino acids. CDR3 protein: CASSADSPNYGYTF. DNA for the CDR3: TGCGCCAGCAGCGCAGACAGCCCAAACTATGGCTACACCTTC.

The chain combines TRBV10-1 with TRBJ2-1; 11 positions agree with TRBD1. J gave up 7 bases and V 8 bases, and 4 bases lay outside the gene matches. The germline V gene encodes CDR1 WNHNN and CDR2 SYGVQD (reference sequence). CDR3 length: 13 amino acids. The CDR3 loop reads CASGQGARNEQFF. The CDR3 DNA follows: TGCGCCAGCGGACAGGGGGCGCGGAATGAGCAGTTCTTC.

The chain links TRBV28 to TRBJ2-7; 14 nucleotides align to TRBD2. The CDR3 covers 17 residues. In germline, CDR1 is MDHEN, CDR2 SYDVKM. After removal of 4 bases from V and 4 bases from J, the junction contained 9 bases not matched to a gene. The CDR3 nucleotides are TGTGCCAGCAGTTCTCCGACTAGCGGGAGGGGGTTTTACGAGCAGTACTTC. Its translation is CASSSPTSGRGFYEQYF.

This clone was seen just once. This chain joins TRBV25-1 and TRBJ1-2, with 8 nucleotides matching TRBD1. The CDR3 length is 13 residues. Looked up from germline, CDR1 is MGHDK and CDR2 is SYGVNS. The junction had 5 bases not matched to a gene; V was cut back by 4 bases and J by 7 bases. CDR3 nucleotides: TGTGCCAGCAGTGGACGGACAGGGTCTGGCTACACCTTC. Amino acids: CASSGRTGSGYTF.

The V gene is TRBV6-4, the J gene TRBJ1-1; D gene uncertain. Germline-derived CDR1 and CDR2 are MRHNA and SNTAGT. The CDR3 totals 13 residues. V was pared by 4 bases and J by 1 base, with 7 bases between. This CDR3 is CASSAAENTEAFF. In DNA, the CDR3 is TGTGCCAGCAGTGCCGCAGAGAACACTGAAGCTTTCTTT.

The CDR3 spells CASSALPSGSYEQYF. The CDR3 DNA reads as TGTGCCAGCAGTGCCCTCCCTAGCGGGAGCTACGAGCAGTACTTC. The chain combines TRBV6-1 with TRBJ2-7, with 10 bases fitting TRBD2. The CDR3 is made up of 15 amino acids. Germline V gene sequence: CDR1 MNHNS, CDR2 SASEGT. J lost 3 bases, V lost 4 bases, and 6 bases had no gene match.

This clone was recorded only once. V usage is TRBV7-9 and J usage is TRBJ2-2; D is unresolved. The V gene's germline CDR1 is SEHNR and CDR2 FQNEAQ (reference sequence). Trimming pared 7 bases from V and 4 bases from J, leaving 13 bases between. The CDR3 runs 14 residues. The CDR3: CASILGVVTGELFF. The CDR3 region has the DNA TGTGCCAGCATCCTTGGAGTTGTCACCGGGGAGCTGTTTTTT.

This chain connects TRBV30 to TRBJ2-1, with a tentative D call TRBD2 (6 bases). The CDR3 runs 15 residues. CDR1 is GTSNPN, CDR2 SVGIG, per germline (reference sequence). Deletions cut 4 bases from V and 0 bases from J, with 13 bases between. The DNA for the CDR3 is TGTGCCTGGAATGGGGGGTGGCCCTCCTACAATGAGCAGTTCTTC. It translates to CAWNGGWPSYNEQFF.

This clone occurred a few times. This chain uses TRBV28 with TRBJ1-1; tentative D call: TRBD1 (5 bases). The CDR3 is 15 amino acids. Deletions cut 3 bases from V and 1 base from J, with 12 bases between. Germline CDR1 MDHEN, CDR2 SYDVKM. The CDR3 region is CASSLAGWENTEAFF. CDR3 sequence (DNA): TGTGCCAGCAGTTTGGCAGGGTGGGAGAACACTGAAGCTTTCTTT.

This chain uses TRBV7-9 with TRBJ2-7, with D tentatively TRBD1 or TRBD2 (5 bases each). Germline values: CDR1 SEHNR, CDR2 FQNEAQ (reference sequence). CDR3 length: 16 amino acids. The V and J ends lost 5 bases and 3 bases respectively, with 20 bases between them. DNA for the CDR3: TGTGCCAGCAGCCTCCGACCCGGGACCACTGACTACGAGCAGTACTTC. It specifies CASSLRPGTTDYEQYF.

The gene calls are TRBV9 and TRBJ1-6; possibly TRBD1 for D (6 bases). Trimming shortened V by 3 bases and J by 6 bases, and 10 bases separated the two germline ends. CDR1 SGDLS and CDR2 YYNGEE come from the germline V gene. The length of the CDR3 is 14 residues. The CDR3: CASSAGQSNSPLHF. Written as DNA, the CDR3 is TGTGCCAGCAGCGCCGGACAGAGTAATTCACCCCTCCACTTT.

The rearrangement joins TRBV25-1 to TRBJ1-1, with D perhaps matching TRBD1 (5 bases). V gave up 7 bases and J gave up 0 bases, with 9 bases separating them. CDR3 length equals 13 residues. The germline V gene encodes CDR1 MGHDK and CDR2 SYGVNS. This chain's CDR3 is CASMGPMNTEAFF. The CDR3 DNA reads TGTGCCAGCATGGGGCCGATGAACACTGAAGCTTTCTTT.

This chain joins TRBV6-5 and TRBJ2-7; D unclear. Germline lookup yields CDR1 MNHEY and CDR2 SVGAGI. This CDR3 has 14 amino acids. The V gene lost 6 bases and the J gene lost 0 bases, with 12 bases spanning the gap. As DNA, the CDR3 is TGTGCCAGCAGCAGCGAAGAGCACTCCTACGAGCAGTACTTC. Its translation: CASSSEEHSYEQYF.

The genes are TRBV2 and TRBJ1-1; no clear D. CDR3 length: 15 residues. Germline CDR1 is SNHLY and CDR2 is FYNNEI. V lost 6 bases, J lost 1 base, and 15 bases lay in between. The DNA for the CDR3 is TGTGCCAGCAGCGCACTGGGAGTTGGGAACACTGAAGCTTTCTTT. It specifies CASSALGVGNTEAFF.

The chain carries TRBV6-5 and TRBJ2-5; D is uncertain. Germline CDR1 MNHEY, CDR2 SVGAGI. Trimming stripped 6 bases from V and 2 bases from J, with 13 bases between. The CDR3 is 14 residues long. This CDR3 is CASSPLGPQETQYF. The CDR3 DNA reads as TGTGCCAGCAGCCCCTTGGGCCCACAAGAGACCCAGTACTTC.

This clone appeared a single time. The chain combines TRBV6-1 with TRBJ2-5; D may match TRBD1 or TRBD2 (5 bases each). The CDR3 sequence is 16 residues long. Trimming pared 3 bases from V and 4 bases from J, leaving 18 bases between. The germline V gene encodes CDR1 MNHNS and CDR2 SASEGT. The CDR3 sequence is CASSETRGTGAETQYF. The CDR3 region has the DNA TGTGCCAGCAGTGAGACCCGGGGTACCGGGGCAGAGACCCAGTACTTC.

V usage is TRBV2 and J usage is TRBJ2-3; 8 bases fit TRBD2. Germline V CDR1 and CDR2: SNHLY, FYNNEI. The J segment lost 6 bases and the V segment lost 7 bases, leaving 9 bases of the junction unmatched. This CDR3 is 14 amino acids long. CDR3 nucleotide sequence: TGTGCCAGCACTCCGGGAGGGCCGACGGATACGCAGTATTTT. Translation: CASTPGGPTDTQYF.

This clone was detected only once. This chain connects TRBV29-1 to TRBJ2-1; TRBD1 or TRBD2 may be the D gene (5 bases each). The germline CDR1 and CDR2 sequences are SQVTM and ANQGSEA. The CDR3 loop spans 12 amino acids. The CDR3 DNA reads as TGCACCTCGTTGGTGGAAGGGACTGAGCAGTTCTTC. This sequence encodes CTSLVEGTEQFF.

This chain uses TRBV7-9 with TRBJ2-3; D may be TRBD1 or TRBD2 (5 bases each). V lost 5 bases and J lost 6, with 9 bases in between. CDR1 and CDR2 from the germline V gene are SEHNR and FQNEAQ (reference sequence). The length of the CDR3 is 12 residues. The CDR3 sequence: CASSAEGDTQYF. The CDR3, as DNA: TGTGCCAGCAGCGCCGAGGGGGATACGCAGTATTTT. Looking up the rest from reference TRBV7-9 and TRBJ2-3 gives the full variable domain: DTGVSQNPRHKITKRGQNVTFRCDPISEHNRLYWYRQTLGQGPEFLTYFQNEAQLEKSRLLSDRFSAERPKGSFSTLEIQRTEQGDSAMYLCASSAEGDTQYFGPGTRLTVL.

The rearrangement links TRBV6-1 to TRBJ2-5, with D uncertain. The ends were cut back, 0 bases at V and 2 bases at J, with 4 bases in the middle. The CDR3 totals 13 residues. Germline V gene lookup returns CDR1 MNHNS and CDR2 SASEGT. DNA of the CDR3: TGTGCCAGCAGTGAAGCAGGGCAAGAGACCCAGTACTTC. Protein product: CASSEAGQETQYF.